Presented here are 18 T cell receptor beta chains from one specimen sequenced in a study of OX40 agonist ivuxolimab in advanced cancers. The assay was immunoSEQ multiplex PCR, and TCRdb's table has in-frame clones only and misses some. Counted here are under 50,000 clones, about 80% occurring once; the ten biggest clones make up roughly 7.9%. The sample in question was CD4+ or CD8+ T cells sorted from blood, obtained in a trial of the OX40 agonist ivuxolimab. These receptors all come from an adult with an advanced solid tumor such as melanoma, head and neck, liver or kidney cancer.

The rearrangement links TRBV5-4 to TRBJ2-1; 7 bases agree with TRBD2. CDR3 length: 16 amino acids. J gave up 1 base and V 4 bases, and 8 bases lay outside the gene matches. Germline CDR1 SGHNT, CDR2 YYREEE (reference sequence). The CDR3 nucleotides are TGTGCCAGCAGCCCCGGGGGAGCGGGGTCCTACAATGAGCAGTTCTTC. Amino acid sequence: CASSPGGAGSYNEQFF.

The CDR3 DNA is TGTGCCAGCAGTTTAAGGGACACCTCCTACGAGCAGTACTTC. Translated, it gives CASSLRDTSYEQYF. The chain joins TRBV27 to TRBJ2-7, with D maybe TRBD1 (6 bases). Germline V gene sequence: CDR1 MNHEY, CDR2 SMNVEV (reference sequence). The length of the CDR3 is 14 residues. Deletions cut 2 bases from V and 0 bases from J, with 8 bases between.

The rearrangement links TRBV6-6 to TRBJ2-7; TRBD1 matches at 8 bases. Unmatched junction bases numbered 5, after V lost 0 bases and J lost 1 base. Germline V lookup: CDR1 MNHNY, CDR2 SVGAGI (reference sequence). The CDR3 has 16 residues. CDR3 loop: CASSYSSRGPSYEQYF. For the CDR3, the DNA is TGTGCCAGCAGTTACTCGAGCAGGGGGCCATCCTACGAGCAGTACTTC.

As for this clone: The sample has other DNA sequences that encode this CDR3 too. The chain links TRBV5-1 to TRBJ2-7; 7 nucleotides align to TRBD2. The V gene's germline CDR1 is SGHRS and CDR2 YFSETQ. This CDR3 is 15 amino acids long. Trimming took 0 bases from V and 3 from J; bases not matched to a gene: 6. The CDR3: CASSLGLAASYEQYF. The CDR3 region has the DNA TGCGCCAGCAGCTTGGGCCTAGCGGCAAGCTACGAGCAGTACTTC.

V gene TRBV6-6 combines with J gene TRBJ2-7; possible D gene TRBD2, 5 bases. Trimming pared 7 bases from V and 6 bases from J, leaving 16 bases between. CDR1 is MNHNY, CDR2 SVGAGI, per germline (reference sequence). The CDR3 loop spans 13 amino acids. The CDR3 coding sequence is TGTGCCAGCACCCCGGGGTGGTGGGGCGAGCAGTACTTC. It specifies CASTPGWWGEQYF.

The rearrangement uses TRBV15 and TRBJ2-7; a possible D gene is TRBD2 (6 bases). Between the trimmed V and J ends, which lost 1 base and 0 bases, there was a span of 16 bases. The CDR3 loop spans 17 amino acids. CDR1 is LNHNV and CDR2 is YYDKDF in the germline V gene (reference sequence). Here the CDR3 reads CATSRGLGGEGSYEQYF. In DNA, the CDR3 is TGTGCCACCAGCAGAGGTCTGGGGGGTGAAGGCTCCTACGAGCAGTACTTC.

This clone appeared once. This chain links TRBV28 with TRBJ1-2; D is unresolved. Germline V gene data show CDR1 as MDHEN and CDR2 as SYDVKM. The CDR3 runs to 12 residues. The V end lost 1 base, the J end lost 6 bases, and 6 bases lay between the germline ends. CDR3 bases: TGTGCCAGCAGTTTATTTTCCCATGGCTACACCTTC. Translating it yields CASSLFSHGYTF.

The rearrangement uses TRBV30 and TRBJ1-1; D gene uncertain. This CDR3 spans 13 amino acids. The V end lost 5 bases, the J end lost 6 bases, and 16 bases lay between the germline ends. Germline V lookup: CDR1 GTSNPN, CDR2 SVGIG (reference sequence). The CDR3 sequence is CAWGPRGVAEAFF. CDR3 nucleotides: TGTGCCTGGGGTCCTCGGGGTGTCGCTGAAGCTTTCTTT.

This chain joins TRBV4-1 and TRBJ2-7, with TRBD2 as a possible D gene (5 bases). The CDR3 consists of 14 residues. Looked up from germline, CDR1 is MGHRA and CDR2 is YSYEKL. Trimming removed 4 bases from V and 3 bases from J, with 13 bases in between. The CDR3 loop reads CASSPLRRSYEQYF. In nucleotides, the CDR3 is TGCGCCAGCAGCCCGCTAAGGAGGAGCTACGAGCAGTACTTC.

On this clone: An end of the junction differs from the germline gene, which may be a read error. This sequence joins TRBV7-6 and TRBJ2-1; tentative D call: TRBD2 (6 bases). In germline, CDR1 is SGHVS, CDR2 FNYEAQ. The CDR3 is 15 amino acids. The CDR3 DNA sequence: TGTGCCAGCAGTTTAGCGGAGTGGGCCTACAATGAGCAGTTCTTC. It specifies CASSLAEWAYNEQFF.

This clone turned up a few times. The chain carries TRBV7-8 and TRBJ2-4; 9 bases fit TRBD1. The germline CDR1 and CDR2 sequences are SGHVS and FQNEAQ. The CDR3 totals 14 residues. Unmatched junction bases numbered 8, after V lost 5 bases and J lost 9 bases. CDR3 sequence: CASSSRDRVGIQYF. The CDR3 DNA is TGTGCCAGCAGCAGCCGGGACAGGGTAGGCATTCAGTACTTC.

This clone was seen only once. This rearrangement joins TRBV11-2 to TRBJ2-5; 8 nucleotides agree with TRBD1. Germline lookup yields CDR1 SGHAT and CDR2 FQNNGV. The CDR3 extends over 16 amino acids. J lost 2 bases, V lost 3 bases, and 8 bases had no gene match. CDR3 in amino acids: CASSFPTGGTQETQYF. The CDR3 DNA reads TGTGCCAGCAGCTTCCCCACAGGGGGAACTCAAGAGACCCAGTACTTC. Complete variable domain (other parts from reference TRBV11-2 and TRBJ2-5): EAGVAQSPRYKIIEKRQSVAFWCNPISGHATLYWYQQILGQGPKLLIQFQNNGVVDDSQLPKDRFSAERLKGVDSTLKIQPAKLEDSAVYLCASSFPTGGTQETQYFGPGTRLLVL.

The genes are TRBV30 and TRBJ1-6; no clear D gene. Germline V gene data show CDR1 as GTSNPN and CDR2 as SVGIG (reference sequence). Between the trimmed V and J ends, which lost 5 bases and 10 bases, there was a span of 12 bases. The CDR3 runs 12 residues. The CDR3 spells CAWVLTGSPLHF. CDR3 nucleotide sequence: TGTGCCTGGGTTCTGACCGGATCACCCCTCCACTTT.

This clone appeared a few times. The chain links TRBV19 to TRBJ2-1, with TRBD1 identical over 9 bases. This CDR3 region has 17 residues. Germline V lookup: CDR1 LNHDA, CDR2 SQIVND (reference sequence). The V segment lost 7 bases and the J segment 5 bases; nucleotides outside the gene matches: 15. The CDR3 DNA follows: TGTGCCAGTACCGATGCGCGAGGACAGGGGATGGACAATGAGCAGTTCTTC. Translating it yields CASTDARGQGMDNEQFF.

This clone was seen only a few times. V gene TRBV14 combines with J gene TRBJ2-7, with 9 bases identical to TRBD2. Germline CDR1 reads SGHDN; CDR2 reads FVKESK. The CDR3 spans 16 residues. V lost 3 bases, J lost 7 bases, and 13 bases stayed unmatched. CDR3 residues: CASSQLAGLVIGEQYF. The CDR3 DNA sequence: TGTGCCAGCAGCCAGCTAGCGGGGCTCGTAATAGGGGAGCAGTACTTC.

This sequence joins TRBV6-6 and TRBJ1-6; no reliable D call. The CDR3 covers 11 residues. Germline values: CDR1 MNHNY, CDR2 SVGAGI (reference sequence). The ends were cut back, 5 bases at V and 8 bases at J, with 4 bases in the middle. The CDR3 loop is CASSPDSPLHF. CDR3 bases: TGTGCCAGCAGTCCGGATTCACCCCTCCACTTT.

With regard to this clone: This sample includes further DNA sequences coding for the same CDR3. This chain connects TRBV30 to TRBJ1-2; D uncertain. Looked up from germline, CDR1 is GTSNPN and CDR2 is SVGIG (reference sequence). The V end was cut by 5 bases, the J end by 0 bases, with 4 bases between. The CDR3 totals 11 residues. Here the CDR3 reads CAWGTNYGYTF. CDR3 coding DNA: TGTGCCTGGGGTACTAACTATGGCTACACCTTC.

CDR3 in DNA: TGTGCCAGCAGTTACGACCCAGGGTTGAATGAGCAGTTCTTC. Its translation: CASSYDPGLNEQFF. The chain links TRBV6-5 to TRBJ2-1, with D possibly being TRBD1 (5 bases). V was clipped by 2 bases and J by 7 bases, with 12 bases between them. Germline lookup yields CDR1 MNHEY and CDR2 SVGAGI. CDR3 length: 14 residues.